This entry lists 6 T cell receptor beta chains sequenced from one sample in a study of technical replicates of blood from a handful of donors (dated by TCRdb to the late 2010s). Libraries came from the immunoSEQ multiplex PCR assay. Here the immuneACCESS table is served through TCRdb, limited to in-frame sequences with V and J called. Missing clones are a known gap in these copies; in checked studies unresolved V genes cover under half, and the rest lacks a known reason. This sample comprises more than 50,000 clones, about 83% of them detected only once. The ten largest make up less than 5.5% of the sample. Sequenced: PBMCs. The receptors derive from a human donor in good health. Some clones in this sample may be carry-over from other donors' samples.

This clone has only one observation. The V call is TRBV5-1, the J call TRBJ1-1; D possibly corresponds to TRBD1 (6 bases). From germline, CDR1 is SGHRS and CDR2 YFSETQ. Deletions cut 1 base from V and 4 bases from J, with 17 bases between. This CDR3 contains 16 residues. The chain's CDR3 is CASSLRWGRGTTEAFF. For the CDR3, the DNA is TGCGCCAGCAGCTTGAGGTGGGGGCGCGGCACCACTGAAGCTTTCTTT.

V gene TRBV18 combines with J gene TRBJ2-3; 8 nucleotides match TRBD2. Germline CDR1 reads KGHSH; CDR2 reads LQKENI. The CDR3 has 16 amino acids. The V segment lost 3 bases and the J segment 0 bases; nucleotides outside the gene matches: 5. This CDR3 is CASSPDSGISTDTQYF. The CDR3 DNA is TGTGCCAGCTCACCGGATAGCGGGATAAGCACAGATACGCAGTATTTT.

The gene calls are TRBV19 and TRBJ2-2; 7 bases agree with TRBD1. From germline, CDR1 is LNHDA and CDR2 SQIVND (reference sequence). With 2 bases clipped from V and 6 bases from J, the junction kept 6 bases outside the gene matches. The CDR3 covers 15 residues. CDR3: CASSITGTVAGELFF. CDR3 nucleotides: TGTGCCAGTAGTATAACCGGGACAGTGGCCGGGGAGCTGTTTTTT. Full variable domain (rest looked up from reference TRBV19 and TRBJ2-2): DGGITQSPKYLFRKEGQNVTLSCEQNLNHDAMYWYRQDPGQGLRLIYYSQIVNDFQKGDIAEGYSVSREKKESFPLTVTSAQKNPTAFYLCASSITGTVAGELFFGEGSRLTVL.

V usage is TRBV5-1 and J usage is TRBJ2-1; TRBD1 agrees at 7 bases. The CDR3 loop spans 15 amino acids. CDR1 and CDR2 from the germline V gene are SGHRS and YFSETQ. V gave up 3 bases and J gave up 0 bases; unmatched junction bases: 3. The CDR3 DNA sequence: TGCGCCAGCAGCTCAGGGGGTAGCTCCTACAATGAGCAGTTCTTC. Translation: CASSSGGSSYNEQFF.

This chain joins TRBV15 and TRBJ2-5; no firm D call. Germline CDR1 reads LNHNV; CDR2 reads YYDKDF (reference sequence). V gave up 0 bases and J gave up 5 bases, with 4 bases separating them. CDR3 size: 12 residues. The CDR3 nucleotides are TGTGCCACCAGCAGAGAGTCGGAGACCCAGTACTTC. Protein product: CATSRESETQYF.

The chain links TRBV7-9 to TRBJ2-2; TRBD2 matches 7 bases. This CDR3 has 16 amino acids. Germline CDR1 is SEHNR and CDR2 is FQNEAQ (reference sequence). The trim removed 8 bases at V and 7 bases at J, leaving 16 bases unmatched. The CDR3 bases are TGTGCCAGCCGATCGCTTGGCGGGAGAAGATACGGGGAGCTGTTTTTT. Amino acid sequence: CASRSLGGRRYGELFF. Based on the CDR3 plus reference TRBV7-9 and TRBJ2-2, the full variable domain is DTGVSQNPRHKITKRGQNVTFRCDPISEHNRLYWYRQTLGQGPEFLTYFQNEAQLEKSRLLSDRFSAERPKGSFSTLEIQRTEQGDSAMYLCASRSLGGRRYGELFFGEGSRLTVL.